This TCR beta chain was identified in a study of T cells in tumors after PD-1 blockade. Turning to the study itself: No patient had prior checkpoint blockade, systemic immunosuppression, or radiotherapy within 4 weeks. Daily vismodegib 150 mg continued in a subset of anti-PD-1-treated patients.

This table comes from immunoSEQ multiplex PCR, and its TCRdb copy is limited to in-frame clones, with some not included. The sample lists 55,000 to 65,000 clones, around 80% occurring once. The TCR originated in a human donor with basal cell carcinoma. This material consisted of PBMCs, taken before anti-PD-1 treatment.

In DNA, the CDR3 is TGTGCCAGCAAAGTGACAGGGGATACGCAGTATTTT. Translating it yields CASKVTGDTQYF. The chain recombines TRBV2 with TRBJ2-3; TRBD1 matches at 7 bases. CDR3 length: 12 amino acids. The V gene end was trimmed by 7 bases and the J gene end by 6 bases; junction bases not matched to a gene: 4. Germline V gene lookup returns CDR1 SNHLY and CDR2 FYNNEI.